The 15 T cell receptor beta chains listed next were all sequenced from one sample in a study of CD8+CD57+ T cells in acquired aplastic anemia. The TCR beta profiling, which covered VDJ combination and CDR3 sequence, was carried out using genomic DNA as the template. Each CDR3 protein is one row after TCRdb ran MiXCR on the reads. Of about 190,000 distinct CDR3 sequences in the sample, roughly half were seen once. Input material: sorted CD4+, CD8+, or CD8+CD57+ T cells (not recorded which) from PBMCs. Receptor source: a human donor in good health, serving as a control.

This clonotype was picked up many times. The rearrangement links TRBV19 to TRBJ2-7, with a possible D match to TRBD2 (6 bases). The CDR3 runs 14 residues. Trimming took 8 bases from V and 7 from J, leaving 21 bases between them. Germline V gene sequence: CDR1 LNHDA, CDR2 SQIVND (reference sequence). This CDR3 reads CASQAADLGGEQYF. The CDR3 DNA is TGTGCCAGTCAGGCGGCAGACCTTGGAGGGGAGCAGTACTTC. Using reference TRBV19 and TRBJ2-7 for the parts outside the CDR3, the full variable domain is DGGITQSPKYLFRKEGQNVTLSCEQNLNHDAMYWYRQDPGQGLRLIYYSQIVNDFQKGDIAEGYSVSREKKESFPLTVTSAQKNPTAFYLCASQAADLGGEQYFGPGTRLTVT.

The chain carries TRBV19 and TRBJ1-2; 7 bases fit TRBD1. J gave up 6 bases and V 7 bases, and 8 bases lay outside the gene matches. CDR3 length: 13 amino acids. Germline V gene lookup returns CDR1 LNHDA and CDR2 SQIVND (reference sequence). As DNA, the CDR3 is TGTGCCAGTAATACCTCGACAGGGAATGGCTACACCTTC. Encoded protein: CASNTSTGNGYTF. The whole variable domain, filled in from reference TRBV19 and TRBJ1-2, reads DGGITQSPKYLFRKEGQNVTLSCEQNLNHDAMYWYRQDPGQGLRLIYYSQIVNDFQKGDIAEGYSVSREKKESFPLTVTSAQKNPTAFYLCASNTSTGNGYTFGSGTRLTVV.

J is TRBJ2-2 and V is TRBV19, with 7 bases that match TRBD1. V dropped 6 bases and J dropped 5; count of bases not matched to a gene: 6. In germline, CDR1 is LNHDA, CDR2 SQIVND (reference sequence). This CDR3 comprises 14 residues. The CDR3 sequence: CASRPGRGTGELFF. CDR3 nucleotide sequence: TGTGCCAGTAGGCCGGGCAGGGGGACCGGGGAGCTGTTTTTT. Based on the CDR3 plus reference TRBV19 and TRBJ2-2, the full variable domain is DGGITQSPKYLFRKEGQNVTLSCEQNLNHDAMYWYRQDPGQGLRLIYYSQIVNDFQKGDIAEGYSVSREKKESFPLTVTSAQKNPTAFYLCASRPGRGTGELFFGEGSRLTVL.

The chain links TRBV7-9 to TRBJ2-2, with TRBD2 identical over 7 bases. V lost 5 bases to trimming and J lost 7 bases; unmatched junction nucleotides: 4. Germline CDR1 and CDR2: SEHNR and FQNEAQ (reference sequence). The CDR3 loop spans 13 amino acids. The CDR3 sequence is CASSPRGDGELFF. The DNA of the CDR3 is TGTGCCAGCAGCCCCCGGGGGGACGGGGAGCTGTTTTTT.

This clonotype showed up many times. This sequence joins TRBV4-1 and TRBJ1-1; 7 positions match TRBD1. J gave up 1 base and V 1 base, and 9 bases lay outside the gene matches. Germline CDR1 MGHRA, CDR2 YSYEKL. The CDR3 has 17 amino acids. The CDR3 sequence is CASSQGGFGTANTEAFF. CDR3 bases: TGCGCCAGCAGCCAAGGGGGGTTCGGGACAGCGAACACTGAAGCTTTCTTT.

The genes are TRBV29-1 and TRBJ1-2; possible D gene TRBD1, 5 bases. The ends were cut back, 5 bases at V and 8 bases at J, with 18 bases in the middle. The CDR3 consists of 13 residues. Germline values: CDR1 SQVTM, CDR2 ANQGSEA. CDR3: CSVPSRDLSGYTF. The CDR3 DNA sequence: TGCAGCGTTCCGTCCAGGGACCTCAGCGGCTACACCTTC.

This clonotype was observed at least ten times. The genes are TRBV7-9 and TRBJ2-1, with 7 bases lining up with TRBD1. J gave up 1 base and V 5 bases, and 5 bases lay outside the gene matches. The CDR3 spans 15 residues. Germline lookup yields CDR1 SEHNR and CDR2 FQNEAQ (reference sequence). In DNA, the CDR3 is TGTGCCAGCAGCCCGACAGGGATGTCCTACAATGAGCAGTTCTTC. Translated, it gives CASSPTGMSYNEQFF.

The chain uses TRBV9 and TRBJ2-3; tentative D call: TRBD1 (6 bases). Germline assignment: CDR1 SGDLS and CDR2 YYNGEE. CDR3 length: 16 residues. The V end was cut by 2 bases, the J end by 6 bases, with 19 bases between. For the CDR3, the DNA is TGTGCCAGCAGCGTTCGTCAAACAGGGCTTCTGGATACGCAGTATTTT. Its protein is CASSVRQTGLLDTQYF.

In DNA form, the CDR3 reads TGCAGCGCCGCCCCAACTAACTATGGCTACACCTTC. Protein: CSAAPTNYGYTF. The chain couples TRBV29-1 to TRBJ1-2; D gene ambiguous. The germline V gene encodes CDR1 SQVTM and CDR2 ANQGSEA. V lost 7 bases to trimming and J lost 0 bases, with 9 bases between them. The CDR3 spans 12 residues.

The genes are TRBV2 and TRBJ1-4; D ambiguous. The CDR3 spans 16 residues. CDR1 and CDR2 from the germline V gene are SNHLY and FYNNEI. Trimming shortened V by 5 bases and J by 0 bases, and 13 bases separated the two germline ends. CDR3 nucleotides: TGTGCCAGCAGTTCCTTTGAAGTGGCAACTAATGAAAAACTGTTTTTT. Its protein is CASSSFEVATNEKLFF. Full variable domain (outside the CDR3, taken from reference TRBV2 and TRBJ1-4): EPEVTQTPSHQVTQMGQEVILRCVPISNHLYFYWYRQILGQKVEFLVSFYNNEISEKSEIFDDQFSVERPDGSNFTLKIRSTKLEDSAMYFCASSSFEVATNEKLFFGSGTQLSVL.

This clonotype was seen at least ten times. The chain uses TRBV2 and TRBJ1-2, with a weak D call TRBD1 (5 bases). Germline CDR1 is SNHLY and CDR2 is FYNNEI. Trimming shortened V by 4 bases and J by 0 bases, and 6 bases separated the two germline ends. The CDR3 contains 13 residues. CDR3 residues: CASSVTANYGYTF. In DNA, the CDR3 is TGTGCCAGCAGTGTGACAGCTAACTATGGCTACACCTTC.

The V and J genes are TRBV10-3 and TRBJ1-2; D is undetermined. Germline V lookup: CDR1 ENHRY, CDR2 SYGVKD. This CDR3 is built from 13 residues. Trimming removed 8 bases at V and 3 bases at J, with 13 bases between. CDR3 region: CAIDQERDYGYTF. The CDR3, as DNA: TGTGCCATCGACCAGGAAAGAGACTATGGCTACACCTTC.

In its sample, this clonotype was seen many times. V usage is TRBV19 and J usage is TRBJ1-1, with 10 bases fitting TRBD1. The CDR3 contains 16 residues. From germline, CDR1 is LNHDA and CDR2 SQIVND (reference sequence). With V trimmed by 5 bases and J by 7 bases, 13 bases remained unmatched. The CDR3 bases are TGTGCCAGTAGTTCCCGACAGGGGGCGGGGGGCTATGAAGCTTTCTTT. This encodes CASSSRQGAGGYEAFF.

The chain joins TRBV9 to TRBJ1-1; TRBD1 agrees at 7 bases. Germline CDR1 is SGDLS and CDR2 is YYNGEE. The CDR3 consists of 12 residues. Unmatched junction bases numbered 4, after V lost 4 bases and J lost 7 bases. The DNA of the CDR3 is TGTGCCAGCAGCCAGACAGGGTTTGAAGCTTTCTTT. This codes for CASSQTGFEAFF.

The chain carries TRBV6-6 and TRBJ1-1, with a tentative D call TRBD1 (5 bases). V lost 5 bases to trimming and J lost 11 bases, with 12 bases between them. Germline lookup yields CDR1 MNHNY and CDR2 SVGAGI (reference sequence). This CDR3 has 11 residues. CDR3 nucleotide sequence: TGTGCCAGCAGTACAGGTTGGCGGGCTTTCTTT. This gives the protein CASSTGWRAFF.